This T cell receptor beta chain was identified during a study of cytomegalovirus exposure and HLA in healthy donors. Study findings and constraints: TCR beta sequences reportedly predicted the HLA-A and HLA-B alleles of most subjects accurately. CMV serostatus was the sole immune exposure data available.

The CDR3 has 14 amino acids. Germline CDR1 reads MNHEY; CDR2 reads SMNVEV (reference sequence). J was trimmed by 3 bases and V by 8 bases; bases with no gene match: 6. This clone was found once. Its antigen remains unknown. In the PCR, 60 Vbeta and 13 Jbeta primers were used. The table came from immunoSEQ multiplex PCR; TCRdb's copy has only in-frame clones and leaves some out. Of about 200,000 clones listed, approximately 79% are singletons. The chain has TRBV27 and TRBJ2-1, with 8 bases lining up with TRBD1. The sequenced sample was PBMCs. The TCR comes from a man between 18 and 29 years old in good health and CMV-seronegative. CDR3: CASRRDRLYNEQFF. The CDR3 bases are TGTGCCAGCCGGCGGGACAGGCTCTACAATGAGCAGTTCTTC.